This is a list of T cell receptor beta chains from one sample in a study of blood T cell repertoires in COVID-19. Clones were sequenced by immunoSEQ multiplex PCR, and TCRdb holds only the in-frame ones, with some missing. In the table there are about 250,000 clones, around 91% of which are singletons. The sample consisted of PBMCs or T cells enriched from blood (not recorded which). The receptors were gathered from a woman in her late teens or twenties who had recovered from COVID-19. CDR3s include the opening cysteine and the closing phenylalanine or tryptophan. Each record gives: V gene, J gene, D gene, clone size, CDR3 protein, CDR3 DNA. D genes are given only for firm matches. The listing skips clone size in some rows; elsewhere it reads once, few, many or a size class.

V gene: TRBV18; J gene: TRBJ1-6; D gene: TRBD1; clone size: few; CDR3 protein: CASSPLETGEGSPLHF; CDR3 DNA: TGTGCCAGCTCACCACTCGAGACAGGGGAAGGTTCACCCCTCCACTTT
V gene: TRBV20-1; J gene: TRBJ2-3; D gene: -; clone size: -; CDR3 protein: CSASLVSGYTDTQYF; CDR3 DNA: TGCAGTGCTAGTCTGGTTAGCGGATACACAGATACGCAGTATTTT
V gene: TRBV30; J gene: TRBJ1-1; D gene: TRBD1; clone size: -; CDR3 protein: CAWGDRVNTEAFF; CDR3 DNA: TGTGCCTGGGGGGACAGGGTGAACACTGAAGCTTTCTTT
V gene: TRBV27; J gene: TRBJ1-1; D gene: -; clone size: -; CDR3 protein: CASSLQMNTEAFF; CDR3 DNA: TGTGCCAGCAGTTTACAGATGAACACTGAAGCTTTCTTT
V gene: TRBV27; J gene: TRBJ2-1; D gene: -; clone size: -; CDR3 protein: CASSLTFTGRVDNEQFF; CDR3 DNA: TGTGCCAGCAGTTTAACCTTTACAGGCCGGGTTGACAATGAGCAGTTCTTC
V gene: TRBV6-1; J gene: TRBJ2-2; D gene: TRBD2; clone size: -; CDR3 protein: CASSKELAGGSNTGELFF; CDR3 DNA: TGTGCCAGCAGTAAAGAACTAGCGGGGGGCTCGAACACCGGGGAGCTGTTTTTT
V gene: TRBV5-4; J gene: TRBJ1-2; D gene: TRBD1; clone size: -; CDR3 protein: CASSFTGEGYTF; CDR3 DNA: TGTGCCAGCAGCTTTACAGGGGAAGGCTACACCTTC
V gene: TRBV18; J gene: TRBJ2-3; D gene: -; clone size: -; CDR3 protein: CASTQQADTQYF; CDR3 DNA: TGTGCCAGCACTCAGCAGGCGGATACGCAGTATTTT
V gene: TRBV27; J gene: TRBJ2-3; D gene: -; clone size: -; CDR3 protein: CASSLVRVSDTQYF; CDR3 DNA: TGTGCCAGCAGTTTAGTGAGAGTTTCAGATACGCAGTATTTT
V gene: TRBV19; J gene: TRBJ1-4; D gene: TRBD1; clone size: -; CDR3 protein: CASMDRGFREKLFF; CDR3 DNA: TGTGCCAGTATGGACAGGGGGTTTCGCGAAAAACTGTTTTTT
V gene: TRBV28; J gene: TRBJ1-6; D gene: TRBD1; clone size: -; CDR3 protein: CASSYPDRAHRSPLHF; CDR3 DNA: TGTGCCAGCAGTTACCCCGACAGGGCGCACCGTTCACCCCTCCACTTT
V gene: TRBV19; J gene: TRBJ1-5; D gene: TRBD1; clone size: -; CDR3 protein: CASSIAGQGDQPQHF; CDR3 DNA: TGTGCCAGTAGTATAGCCGGACAGGGGGATCAGCCCCAGCATTTT
V gene: TRBV19; J gene: TRBJ2-5; D gene: TRBD1; clone size: -; CDR3 protein: CASSTPDRGQETQYF; CDR3 DNA: TGTGCCAGTAGTACCCCAGACAGGGGGCAAGAGACCCAGTACTTC
V gene: TRBV19; J gene: TRBJ1-5; D gene: -; clone size: -; CDR3 protein: CASSITGRLPSNQPQHF; CDR3 DNA: TGTGCCAGTAGTATTACGGGTCGACTCCCCAGCAATCAGCCCCAGCATTTT
V gene: TRBV6-5; J gene: TRBJ1-3; D gene: TRBD1; clone size: -; CDR3 protein: CASINRGSGNTIYF; CDR3 DNA: TGTGCCAGCATTAACAGGGGGTCTGGAAACACCATATATTTT
V gene: TRBV5-4; J gene: TRBJ2-3; D gene: -; clone size: -; CDR3 protein: CANRETPSTDTQYF; CDR3 DNA: TGTGCCAACAGAGAGACACCTAGCACAGATACGCAGTATTTT
V gene: TRBV7-9; J gene: TRBJ2-2; D gene: -; clone size: -; CDR3 protein: CASSPTGRGGTGELFF; CDR3 DNA: TGTGCCAGCAGCCCCACGGGCAGGGGCGGTACCGGGGAGCTGTTTTTT
V gene: TRBV29-1; J gene: TRBJ2-3; D gene: TRBD1; clone size: -; CDR3 protein: CSVGRQGFSTDTQYF; CDR3 DNA: TGCAGCGTTGGAAGACAGGGCTTTAGCACAGATACGCAGTATTTT
V gene: TRBV20-1; J gene: TRBJ2-3; D gene: -; clone size: -; CDR3 protein: CSARGPVTQYF; CDR3 DNA: TGCAGTGCTAGAGGGCCTGTTACGCAGTATTTT
V gene: TRBV3-1/TRBV3-2; J gene: TRBJ1-1; D gene: TRBD1; clone size: -; CDR3 protein: CASSLRTGNTEAFF; CDR3 DNA: TGTGCCAGCAGCCTTCGGACAGGGAACACTGAAGCTTTCTTT
V gene: TRBV5-1; J gene: TRBJ1-1; D gene: TRBD1; clone size: -; CDR3 protein: CASSLTVWSPGTGDTEAFF; CDR3 DNA: TGCGCCAGCAGCTTAACGGTCTGGTCCCCCGGGACAGGGGACACTGAAGCTTTCTTT
V gene: TRBV5-4; J gene: TRBJ2-1; D gene: -; clone size: -; CDR3 protein: CASSFRDKTYNEQFF; CDR3 DNA: TGTGCCAGCAGCTTCCGGGACAAGACCTACAATGAGCAGTTCTTC
V gene: TRBV30; J gene: TRBJ2-5; D gene: -; clone size: -; CDR3 protein: CAWRRDKETQYF; CDR3 DNA: TGTGCCTGGAGGAGGGACAAAGAGACCCAGTACTTC
V gene: TRBV7-3; J gene: TRBJ2-3; D gene: TRBD2; clone size: -; CDR3 protein: CASSLIRASGGTDTQYF; CDR3 DNA: TGTGCCAGCAGCTTAATTCGGGCTAGCGGGGGGACAGATACGCAGTATTTT
V gene: TRBV2; J gene: TRBJ1-5; D gene: TRBD1; clone size: -; CDR3 protein: CASSGLRTGNQPQHF; CDR3 DNA: TGTGCCAGCAGCGGGCTACGGACAGGGAATCAGCCCCAGCATTTT
V gene: TRBV29-1; J gene: TRBJ1-4; D gene: -; clone size: -; CDR3 protein: CSVASTGVNEKLFF; CDR3 DNA: TGCAGCGTTGCATCGACAGGCGTCAATGAAAAACTGTTTTTT
V gene: TRBV19; J gene: TRBJ1-4; D gene: -; clone size: -; CDR3 protein: CASSGSRWQFDEKLFF; CDR3 DNA: TGTGCCAGTAGTGGTTCCAGGTGGCAGTTCGATGAAAAACTGTTTTTT
V gene: TRBV6-6; J gene: TRBJ2-6; D gene: TRBD1; clone size: -; CDR3 protein: CASSDRQGGANVLTF; CDR3 DNA: TGTGCCAGCTCGGACAGGCAAGGTGGGGCCAACGTCCTGACTTTC
V gene: TRBV7-8; J gene: TRBJ2-1; D gene: TRBD2; clone size: -; CDR3 protein: CASSLASAGGPGEQFF; CDR3 DNA: TGTGCCAGCAGCTTAGCCTCTGCGGGGGGGCCTGGTGAGCAGTTCTTC
V gene: TRBV18; J gene: TRBJ1-1; D gene: -; clone size: -; CDR3 protein: CASSPPTGENTEAFF; CDR3 DNA: TGTGCCAGCTCACCACCGACAGGCGAGAACACTGAAGCTTTCTTT
V gene: TRBV5-8; J gene: TRBJ1-1; D gene: -; clone size: -; CDR3 protein: CASSLEGLQNTEAFF; CDR3 DNA: TGTGCCAGCAGCTTGGAGGGACTTCAGAACACTGAAGCTTTCTTT
V gene: TRBV10-3; J gene: TRBJ2-5; D gene: TRBD1; clone size: -; CDR3 protein: CAIRGDREETQYF; CDR3 DNA: TGTGCCATCAGGGGGGACAGGGAAGAGACCCAGTACTTC
V gene: TRBV11-3; J gene: TRBJ1-1; D gene: -; clone size: -; CDR3 protein: CASTPRGLDTEAFF; CDR3 DNA: TGTGCCAGCACCCCGCGGGGATTGGACACTGAAGCTTTCTTT
V gene: TRBV29-1; J gene: TRBJ1-4; D gene: -; clone size: -; CDR3 protein: CSVSTGEKLFF; CDR3 DNA: TGCAGCGTCTCGACTGGGGAAAAACTGTTTTTT
V gene: TRBV24-1; J gene: TRBJ2-5; D gene: TRBD1; clone size: -; CDR3 protein: CATTRQGAETQYF; CDR3 DNA: TGTGCCACCACAAGACAGGGGGCAGAGACCCAGTACTTC
V gene: TRBV27; J gene: TRBJ1-4; D gene: TRBD1; clone size: -; CDR3 protein: CASSFDRGSNEKLFF; CDR3 DNA: TGTGCCAGCAGTTTCGACAGGGGATCTAATGAAAAACTGTTTTTT
V gene: TRBV6-5; J gene: TRBJ1-6; D gene: TRBD1; clone size: -; CDR3 protein: CASSRTGEGSPLHF; CDR3 DNA: TGTGCCAGCAGTCGGACAGGAGAGGGATCACCCCTCCACTTT
V gene: TRBV5-4; J gene: TRBJ2-4; D gene: TRBD2; clone size: -; CDR3 protein: CASSTSSGGAKNIQYF; CDR3 DNA: TGTGCCAGCAGCACTTCTAGCGGGGGAGCCAAAAACATTCAGTACTTC
V gene: TRBV7-2; J gene: TRBJ2-1; D gene: TRBD2; clone size: few; CDR3 protein: CASSLAWRGDEQFF; CDR3 DNA: TGTGCCAGCAGCTTAGCGTGGCGGGGGGACGAGCAGTTCTTC
V gene: TRBV27; J gene: TRBJ2-5; D gene: -; clone size: -; CDR3 protein: CASSFTLTGTRKETQYF; CDR3 DNA: TGTGCCAGCAGTTTCACCCTAACCGGGACACGTAAAGAGACCCAGTACTTC
V gene: TRBV6-5; J gene: TRBJ1-1; D gene: TRBD1; clone size: once; CDR3 protein: CASSPDRGRAFF; CDR3 DNA: TGTGCCAGCAGTCCTGACAGGGGGAGAGCTTTCTTT
V gene: TRBV5-1; J gene: TRBJ1-4; D gene: -; clone size: -; CDR3 protein: CASSPTEWTANEKLFF; CDR3 DNA: TGCGCCAGCAGCCCCACGGAGTGGACAGCCAATGAAAAACTGTTTTTT
V gene: TRBV4-1; J gene: TRBJ1-2; D gene: -; clone size: -; CDR3 protein: CASSQVMAGGMGYTF; CDR3 DNA: TGCGCCAGCAGCCAAGTGATGGCCGGAGGTATGGGCTACACCTTC
V gene: TRBV30; J gene: TRBJ1-2; D gene: TRBD1; clone size: -; CDR3 protein: CAWSPTGNYGYTF; CDR3 DNA: TGTGCCTGGAGTCCGACAGGGAACTATGGCTACACCTTC
V gene: TRBV5-1; J gene: TRBJ1-2; D gene: -; clone size: -; CDR3 protein: CASSLDDSPYGYTF; CDR3 DNA: TGCGCCAGCAGCTTGGATGACTCTCCCTATGGCTACACCTTC
V gene: TRBV6-5; J gene: TRBJ2-6; D gene: -; clone size: -; CDR3 protein: CASSRDSGANVLTF; CDR3 DNA: TGTGCCAGCAGTCGGGACTCTGGGGCCAACGTCCTGACTTTC
V gene: TRBV4-2; J gene: TRBJ2-1; D gene: TRBD2; clone size: once; CDR3 protein: CASSQRPGLAGHNEQFF; CDR3 DNA: TGTGCCAGCAGCCAAAGACCGGGACTAGCGGGACACAATGAGCAGTTCTTC
V gene: TRBV19; J gene: TRBJ1-1; D gene: -; clone size: once; CDR3 protein: CASRPPQRVGMNTEAFF; CDR3 DNA: TGTGCCAGTAGGCCGCCCCAACGGGTAGGAATGAACACTGAAGCTTTCTTT
V gene: TRBV5-4; J gene: TRBJ1-4; D gene: TRBD1; clone size: -; CDR3 protein: CASSSDRGPSSTNEKLFF; CDR3 DNA: TGTGCCAGCAGCTCCGACAGGGGGCCGTCGTCAACTAATGAAAAACTGTTTTTT
V gene: TRBV6-5; J gene: TRBJ1-2; D gene: -; clone size: -; CDR3 protein: CASKVFREGYGYTF; CDR3 DNA: TGTGCCAGCAAGGTTTTCAGGGAAGGGTATGGCTACACCTTC
V gene: TRBV9; J gene: TRBJ2-1; D gene: TRBD2; clone size: -; CDR3 protein: CASSGRPERGGLSYNEQFF; CDR3 DNA: TGTGCCAGCAGCGGTAGACCCGAGCGGGGGGGCCTTTCCTACAATGAGCAGTTCTTC
V gene: TRBV29-1; J gene: TRBJ2-2; D gene: TRBD1; clone size: -; CDR3 protein: CSVERQGHTGELFF; CDR3 DNA: TGCAGCGTTGAAAGACAGGGCCACACCGGGGAGCTGTTTTTT